This T cell receptor beta chain is drawn from a study of blood T cells in healthy people across ages. A second PCR of roughly 7 to 11 cycles used a sample-barcoded 5' primer and a J-beta primer mix. TCRdb called the 5' RACE reads again in MiXCR, with one record for every CDR3 protein. The sample records about a million distinct CDR3 sequences, roughly 43% being singletons. As regards this clonotype: At one of its ends the junction is not consistent with the germline gene, which may arise from a read error.

CDR1 is SGHTA and CDR2 is FQGNSA in the germline V gene. The CDR3 has 12 amino acids. The J gene is TRBJ1-3, the V gene TRBV7-2, with no clear D. The sample comprised blood. This receptor was identified in a man between 25 and 39 years old in good health. The CDR3: CASSSYGNTVYF. The DNA of the CDR3 is TGTGCCAGCAGCTCTTATGGAAACACCGTATATTTT.